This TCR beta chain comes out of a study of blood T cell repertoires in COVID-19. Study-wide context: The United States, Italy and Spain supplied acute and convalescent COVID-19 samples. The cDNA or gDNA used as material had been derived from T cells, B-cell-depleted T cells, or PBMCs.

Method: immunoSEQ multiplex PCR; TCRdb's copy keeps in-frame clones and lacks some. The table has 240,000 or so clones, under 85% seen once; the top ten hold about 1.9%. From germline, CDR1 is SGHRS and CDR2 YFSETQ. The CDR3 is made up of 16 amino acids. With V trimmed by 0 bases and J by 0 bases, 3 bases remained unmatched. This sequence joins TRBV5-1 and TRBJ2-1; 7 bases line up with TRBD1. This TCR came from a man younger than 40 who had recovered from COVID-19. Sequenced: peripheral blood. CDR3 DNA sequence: TGCGCCAGCAGCTTGGCGACAGGGTCCTCCTACAATGAGCAGTTCTTC. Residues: CASSLATGSSYNEQFF.